The 21 T cell receptor beta chains reported below all come from one sample, sequenced in a study of tumor-infiltrating lymphocytes in primary liver carcinoma. The researchers produced TCR beta cDNA from 400 to 650 ng total RNA with a constant-region primer. Generation of the TCR beta libraries relied on three nested multiplex PCR rounds using slightly modified ARM-PCR. Amplification in the first two PCR rounds was performed using TRBV1-TRBV30 forward primers and a C-beta reverse primer for roughly 10 cycles each. TCRdb called the multiplex PCR reads again in MiXCR, with one record for every CDR3 protein. Of approximately 110,000 distinct CDR3 sequences in the sample, around 60% were seen once. Co-extraction of both nucleic acids (RNA and DNA) used roughly 20-34 mg of unsorted bulk tissue. The sequencing input was liver tumor tissue from sampling region 1. The subset denotes: tumor region T1, superior pole. Source of these receptors: a woman in her sixties with primary liver carcinoma and hepatitis B virus infection.

This clonotype was detected once. It may be a read error: a sequence one base away is much more abundant. The chain uses TRBV28 and TRBJ2-1, with TRBD2 matching over 14 bases. From germline, CDR1 is MDHEN and CDR2 SYDVKM. This CDR3 is built from 17 residues. The J segment lost 13 bases and the V segment lost 6 bases, leaving 17 bases of the junction unmatched. The CDR3 nucleotides are TGTGCCAGCAGAGAAAACCCGGGACTAGCGGGAGTGGTTGATCAGTTCTTC. It yields the protein CASRENPGLAGVVDQFF.

This clonotype was recorded at least ten times. The V gene is TRBV6-6, the J gene TRBJ2-1, with TRBD2 matching over 7 bases. V dropped 11 bases and J dropped 8; count of bases not matched to a gene: 6. From germline, CDR1 is MNHNY and CDR2 SVGAGI (reference sequence). This CDR3 spans 11 amino acids. CDR3 coding DNA: TGTGCCTCCGGAGGGAGGGATGAGCAGTTCTTC. It specifies CASGGRDEQFF.

Concerning this clonotype: The junction and the germline gene differ at one end; a read error may be behind it. The chain is built from TRBV11-2 and TRBJ1-1; D gene ambiguous. From germline, CDR1 is SGHAT and CDR2 FQNNGV. This CDR3 has 13 residues. CDR3 sequence (DNA): TGTGCCAGCAGCTTAGAGGCAGCGTCTGAAGCTTTCTTC. It encodes CASSLEAASEAFF.

With respect to this clonotype: Likely a read error: the CDR3 ends without its conserved phenylalanine or tryptophan. The chain couples TRBV5-5 to TRBJ2-1; tentatively, D is TRBD1 (5 bases). CDR3 size: 17 residues. Trimming cost V 0 bases and J 9 bases, with 22 bases left between them. Germline V gene lookup returns CDR1 SGHKS and CDR2 YYEKEE (reference sequence). DNA for the CDR3: TGTGCCAGCAGCTTGGCCCAGTCTTTCGGGTGTAGGGGTGAGCAGTTCCTC. Its translation is CASSLAQSFGCRGEQFL.

A remark on this clonotype: The conserved phenylalanine or tryptophan normally closing the CDR3 is absent here, so this likely arose from a read error. The DNA is omitted, as the CDR3 cannot be located on it reliably, and the CDR3 follows TCRdb's listing. The V gene is TRBV11-2, the J gene TRBJ2-5; the table's D call, TRBD2, has no DNA check behind it. A total of 16 residues make up the CDR3, ends included. CDR1 SGHAT and CDR2 FQNNGV come from the germline V gene. The CDR3 loop is CASSQVATSGSGTRYL.

Concerning this clonotype: A much larger clone differs by one base, so this may be a read error. The chain recombines TRBV12-5 with TRBJ1-6, with a weak D call TRBD1 (5 bases). Trimming left V 5 bases short and J 5 bases short, with 28 bases between. Looked up from germline, CDR1 is LGHNT and CDR2 is FRNRAP. This CDR3 comprises 20 residues. The DNA of the CDR3 is TGTGCTAGTGGTCTACTAAACCTGACAGACCGATGGGGCAATAATTCACCCCTCCACTTT. Its protein product is CASGLLNLTDRWGNNSPLHF.

Of note for this clonotype: A much larger clone lies a single base off, so this may be a read error. The V and J genes are TRBV6-2 or TRBV6-3 and TRBJ2-7; D might be TRBD1 (5 bases). Trimming removed 0 bases from V and 3 bases from J, with 12 bases in between. Germline V gene data show CDR1 as MNHEY and CDR2 as SVGEGT. This CDR3 spans 15 amino acids. The CDR3 here is CASSYSDSSIYEQYF. DNA of the CDR3: TGTGCCAGCAGTTACTCCGACAGTTCAATCTACGAGCAGTACTTC.

This clonotype was seen more than once but under ten times. At one end, the junction sequence differs from germline, possibly due to a read error. This chain links TRBV29-1 with TRBJ2-7; D perhaps matches TRBD2 (5 bases). The CDR3 has 12 residues. Germline V gene data show CDR1 as SQVTM and CDR2 as ANQGSEA. CDR3 protein: CRVGGGSYEQYF. In DNA form, the CDR3 reads TGCAGGGTTGGCGGCGGGTCCTACGAGCAGTACTTC.

A note on this clonotype: The junction does not match germline at one end; this may be a read error. The gene calls are TRBV6-5 and TRBJ2-5; unclear D gene. The germline V gene encodes CDR1 MNHEY and CDR2 SVGAGI. The CDR3 has 11 amino acids. In nucleotides, the CDR3 is TGTACCAGCAGGCCTCGCGGGACCCAGTACTTC. Amino acid sequence: CTSRPRGTQYF.

A remark on this clonotype: The junction departs from the called germline gene at one end, perhaps through a read error. The CDR3 region has the DNA TGTACCAGCAGCGCCGGACAGGGGGGACTAGCAGGAGGATTCGATGAGCAGTTCTTC. Protein sequence: CTSSAGQGGLAGGFDEQFF. V and J are TRBV11-3 and TRBJ2-1; D is perhaps TRBD1 (10 bases). Germline CDR1 SGHNT, CDR2 YENEEA. The CDR3 sequence is 19 residues long. Supplemented by reference TRBV11-3 and TRBJ2-1, the full variable domain reads EAGVVQSPRYKIIEKKQPVAFWCNPISGHNTLYWYLQNLGQGPELLIRYENEEAVDDSQLPKDRFSAERLKGVDSTLKIQPAELGDSAVYLCTSSAGQGGLAGGFDEQFFGPGTRLTVL.

This clonotype has more than one count but fewer than ten. The chain uses TRBV5-1 and TRBJ1-6, with D hard to call. Trimming removed 4 bases from V and 0 bases from J, with 11 bases in between. This CDR3 spans 16 amino acids. Germline lookup yields CDR1 SGHRS and CDR2 YFSETQ. DNA of the CDR3: TGCGCCAGCAGCCTCGATCCCTTCTCCTATAATTCACCCCTCCACTTT. It encodes CASSLDPFSYNSPLHF.

As for this clonotype: At one end the junction does not follow the germline gene, possibly because of a read error. This rearrangement joins TRBV28 to TRBJ2-1; the D gene is possibly TRBD1 (6 bases). The CDR3 sequence is 17 residues long. The germline V gene encodes CDR1 MDHEN and CDR2 SYDVKM. The CDR3 loop reads CASSSLGTDSSYNELFF. CDR3 DNA sequence: TGTGCCAGCAGTTCGCTCGGGACGGACAGCTCCTACAATGAGCTGTTCTTC.

This rearrangement joins TRBV11-2 to TRBJ2-1; 8 bases are a match to TRBD2. The length of the CDR3 is 17 residues. Germline V gives CDR1 SGHAT, CDR2 FQNNGV. J lost 8 bases, V lost 6 bases, and 18 bases had no gene match. CDR3 in amino acids: CASSRRLTGGPEDEQFF. CDR3 DNA: TGTGCCAGCAGTAGGAGACTAACGGGAGGGCCGGAGGATGAGCAGTTCTTC.

The chain is built from TRBV6-1 and TRBJ1-1; D gene unclear. This CDR3 is built from 13 residues. With 8 bases removed from V and 8 bases from J, the gap between germline ends came to 18 bases. Germline V gene lookup returns CDR1 MNHNS and CDR2 SASEGT. CDR3 nucleotides: TGTGCCAGCCTCCCCCTGATAGTAGTCGAAGCTTTCTTT. This translates into CASLPLIVVEAFF.

This clonotype was seen a few times. This rearrangement joins TRBV5-1 to TRBJ1-1; D unresolved. Germline CDR1 reads SGHRS; CDR2 reads YFSETQ. This CDR3 comprises 13 residues. V shed 3 bases and J shed 0 bases, with 6 bases lying between them. The CDR3 loop reads CASSSYMNTEAFF. The CDR3 coding sequence is TGCGCCAGCAGCTCGTATATGAACACTGAAGCTTTCTTT. Full variable domain (remainder filled in from reference TRBV5-1 and TRBJ1-1): KAGVTQTPRYLIKTRGQQVTLSCSPISGHRSVSWYQQTPGQGLQFLFEYFSETQRNKGNFPGRFSGRQFSNSRSEMNVSTLELGDSALYLCASSSYMNTEAFFGQGTRLTVV.

This clonotype was observed many times. This sequence joins TRBV30 and TRBJ2-3; no clear D. Germline V gene data show CDR1 as GTSNPN and CDR2 as SVGIG (reference sequence). The CDR3 covers 13 residues. Trimming removed 2 bases from V and 3 bases from J, with 9 bases in between. CDR3: CAWSRNPTDTQYF. CDR3 sequence (DNA): TGTGCCTGGAGTCGCAACCCAACAGATACGCAGTATTTT. Variable domain in full (rest from reference TRBV30 and TRBJ2-3): SQTIHQWPATLVQPVGSPLSLECTVEGTSNPNLYWYRQAAGRGLQLLFYSVGIGQISSEVPQNLSASRPQDRQFILSSKKLLLSDSGFYLCAWSRNPTDTQYFGPGTRLTVL.

A word on this clonotype: A read error may explain this, as a much larger clone is one base away. This rearrangement joins TRBV5-1 to TRBJ2-3; D may be TRBD2 (5 bases). Looked up from germline, CDR1 is SGHRS and CDR2 is YFSETQ. This CDR3 region has 15 residues. V was trimmed by 0 bases and J by 4 bases, leaving 12 bases between them. CDR3 sequence (DNA): TGCGCCAGCAGCTTGGCCACTAGTTTGGCAGATACGCAGTATTTT. Its translation: CASSLATSLADTQYF. Supplemented by reference TRBV5-1 and TRBJ2-3, the full variable domain reads KAGVTQTPRYLIKTRGQQVTLSCSPISGHRSVSWYQQTPGQGLQFLFEYFSETQRNKGNFPGRFSGRQFSNSRSEMNVSTLELGDSALYLCASSLATSLADTQYFGPGTRLTVL.

The V gene is TRBV6-1, the J gene TRBJ1-2; 7 bases agree with TRBD1. Germline trimming cut 4 bases from V and 8 bases from J; bases unmatched to any gene: 13. The CDR3 spans 15 residues. Germline CDR1 is MNHNS and CDR2 is SASEGT. DNA of the CDR3: TGTGCCAGCAGTGCGAGGGACAGACCAACAAGGGGCTACACCTTC. It translates to CASSARDRPTRGYTF.

J is TRBJ1-5 and V is TRBV6-6, with D perhaps matching TRBD1 (6 bases). The CDR3 covers 15 residues. The V end was cut by 6 bases, the J end by 2 bases, with 14 bases between. Germline CDR1 reads MNHNY; CDR2 reads SVGAGI (reference sequence). The CDR3 region has the DNA TGTGCCAGCAGCCGCAGACAGGAGGGCAATCAGCCCCAGCATTTT. Translating it yields CASSRRQEGNQPQHF.

A single count supports this clonotype. This chain uses TRBV14 with TRBJ1-2, with D maybe TRBD1 (5 bases). Germline V gives CDR1 SGHDN, CDR2 FVKESK. The CDR3 is 16 amino acids. V was pared by 3 bases and J by 4 bases, with 18 bases between. As DNA, the CDR3 is TGTGCCAGCAGCCAGAGGGGCCGACACGGCGGCTATGGCTACACCTTC. Protein: CASSQRGRHGGYGYTF.

The sample holds a few counts of this clonotype. One junction end disagrees with the germline gene, perhaps due to a read error. The V gene is TRBV12-3 or TRBV12-4, the J gene TRBJ2-1, with a possible D match to TRBD1 (6 bases). The CDR3 length is 15 residues. The CDR3 reads CASRPGVGTTNEQIF. DNA for the CDR3: TGTGCCAGCAGGCCCGGGGTGGGGACAACCAATGAGCAGATCTTC.